This TCR beta chain was sequenced during a study of Ad26.COV2.S vaccination and SARS-CoV-2 variants. Whole-study results and caveats: Overall T cell responses may have been underestimated by the analyses of TCR breadth and depth. Similar non-spike TCR breadth was observed in recipients of vaccine and of placebo.

The repertoire was sequenced with immunoSEQ multiplex PCR; TCRdb's copy has only in-frame clones and lacks some. Of approximately 400,000 clones detected, about four fifths appear once; the ten largest clones hold around 7.3%. CDR1 and CDR2 from the germline V gene are SGHRS and YFSETQ. The CDR3 covers 15 residues. V was clipped by 1 base and J by 2 bases, with 12 bases between them. The treatment was: some 20 received Ad26.COV2.S at low or high dose, single or two shots; about 5 received placebo; per-sample allocation not given. Repertoires come from day 63 after the first vaccine or placebo injection. Aged 18-55 years, donor was enrolled in Boston in about 2020. SARS-CoV-2 spike from the Wuhan strain was encoded by the vaccine, an Ad26 vector. As regards this clone: Its antigen is unknown.

This receptor was identified in a person aged 18-60 years who received the Ad26.COV2.S COVID-19 vaccine or a placebo. Source: peripheral blood, taken in a trial of Ad26.COV2.S vaccine versus placebo. This sequence joins TRBV5-1 and TRBJ1-1, with D possibly TRBD1 on 6 matching bases. Here the CDR3 reads CASSLSTGRNTEAFF. The CDR3 DNA is TGCGCCAGCAGCTTGAGCACAGGGAGAAACACTGAAGCTTTCTTT. Using reference TRBV5-1 and TRBJ1-1 for the parts outside the CDR3, the full variable domain is KAGVTQTPRYLIKTRGQQVTLSCSPISGHRSVSWYQQTPGQGLQFLFEYFSETQRNKGNFPGRFSGRQFSNSRSEMNVSTLELGDSALYLCASSLSTGRNTEAFFGQGTRLTVV.